This T cell receptor beta chain was identified during a study of Ad26.COV2.S vaccination and SARS-CoV-2 variants. The study, taken as a whole, reports: The TCR breadth and depth analyses may have produced an underestimate of total T cell responses. After vaccination, substantial breadth of spike-specific CD8+ and CD4+ responses was reported. People who got the vaccine had more spike-specific TCR breadth than people who got placebo.

For this clone: Its antigen is undetermined.

The protocol was immunoSEQ multiplex PCR, while the TCRdb copy is restricted to in-frame clones and leaves out a portion. Of about 400,000 clones in the sample, about 85% were seen once. As for treatment: 19 received Ad26.COV2.S at low or high dose, single or two shots; several received placebo; per-sample allocation not given. Collection of the samples took place on day 63 after the first injection of vaccine or placebo. An Ad26 vector carrying the Wuhan-strain SARS-CoV-2 spike served as the vaccine. V was shortened by 5 bases and J by 0 bases, with 7 bases between the two germline ends. Germline values: CDR1 MNHEY, CDR2 SVGAGI. There are 13 residues in the CDR3.

The chain recombines TRBV6-5 with TRBJ1-1, with D unclear. The source of this sequence is a person between 18 and 59 years old who received the Ad26.COV2.S COVID-19 vaccine or a placebo. Sequencing used peripheral blood, obtained in a trial of Ad26.COV2.S vaccine versus placebo. The CDR3 DNA is TGTGCCAGCAGTCGCTTTATGAACACTGAAGCTTTCTTT. It yields the protein CASSRFMNTEAFF.